This T cell receptor beta chain is drawn from a study of cytomegalovirus exposure and HLA in healthy donors. Looking at the study overall: Roughly 180 million T cells yielded approximately 110 million unique TCR beta sequences in earlier analysis.

CDR3 length: 15 amino acids. Trimming removed 4 bases at V and 7 bases at J, with 20 bases between. Germline V gives CDR1 LGHNT, CDR2 FRNRAP. For this clone: The antigen is not known.

Primers: 60 Vbeta forward and 13 Jbeta reverse. Measured with immunoSEQ multiplex PCR; TCRdb has only the in-frame clones, and not every one. The sample lists nearly 110,000 clones; less than 80% were seen once. The study's findings and limits: The authors enumerated over 150 TCR beta chains as linked to cytomegalovirus. Compared with the roughly 700-donor mean, an Asian-associated ancestry cluster reportedly had fewer N-insertions, according to a later analysis.

J is TRBJ2-7 and V is TRBV12-5; tentatively, D is TRBD1 (6 bases). The source of this sequence is a man aged 55 to 70 in good health and CMV-seronegative. Sequenced sample: PBMCs. The CDR3: CASGSGQPGPGEQYF. For the CDR3, the DNA is TGTGCTAGTGGTTCGGGACAACCTGGCCCCGGGGAGCAGTACTTC.